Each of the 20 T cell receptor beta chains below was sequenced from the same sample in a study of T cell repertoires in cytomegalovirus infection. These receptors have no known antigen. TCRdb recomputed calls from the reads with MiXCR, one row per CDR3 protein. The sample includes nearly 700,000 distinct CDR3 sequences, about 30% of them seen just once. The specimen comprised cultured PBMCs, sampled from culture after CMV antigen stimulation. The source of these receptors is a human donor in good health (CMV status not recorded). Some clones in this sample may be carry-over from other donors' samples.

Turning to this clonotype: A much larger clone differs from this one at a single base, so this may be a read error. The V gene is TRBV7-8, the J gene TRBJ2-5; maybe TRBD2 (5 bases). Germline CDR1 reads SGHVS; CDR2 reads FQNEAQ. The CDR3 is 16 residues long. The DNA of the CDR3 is TGTGCCAACAGCTTGGGTGGCGAGGGCTTGAGGGAGACCCAGTACTTC. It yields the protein CANSLGGEGLRETQYF.

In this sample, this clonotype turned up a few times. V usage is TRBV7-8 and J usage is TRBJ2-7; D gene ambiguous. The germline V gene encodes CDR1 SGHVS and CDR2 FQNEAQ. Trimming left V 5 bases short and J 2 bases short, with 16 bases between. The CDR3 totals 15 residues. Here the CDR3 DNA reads TGTGCCAGCAGCCTAACCCCCACCAGGACCTACGAGCAGTACTTC. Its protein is CASSLTPTRTYEQYF.

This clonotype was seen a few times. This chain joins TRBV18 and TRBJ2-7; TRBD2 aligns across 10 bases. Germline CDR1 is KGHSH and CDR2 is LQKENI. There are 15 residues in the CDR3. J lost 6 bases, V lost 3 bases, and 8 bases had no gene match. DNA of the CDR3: TGTGCCAGCTCACCGGGGCTAGCGGGAGTAATCGAGCAGTACTTC. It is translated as CASSPGLAGVIEQYF. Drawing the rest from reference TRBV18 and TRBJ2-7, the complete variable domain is NAGVMQNPRHLVRRRGQEARLRCSPMKGHSHVYWYRQLPEEGLKFMVYLQKENIIDESGMPKERFSAEFPKEGPSILRIQQVVRGDSAAYFCASSPGLAGVIEQYFGPGTRLTVT.

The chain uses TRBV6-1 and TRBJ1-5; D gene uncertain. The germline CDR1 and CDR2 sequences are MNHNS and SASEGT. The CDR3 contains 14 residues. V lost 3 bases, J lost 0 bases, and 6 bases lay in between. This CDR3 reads CASSDWYSNQPQHF. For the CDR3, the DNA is TGTGCCAGCAGTGACTGGTATAGCAATCAGCCCCAGCATTTT.

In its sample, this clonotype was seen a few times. The CDR3 is CASLTGGITEAFF. The DNA for the CDR3 is TGTGCCAGCCTGACAGGGGGGATCACTGAAGCTTTCTTT. This chain uses TRBV19 with TRBJ1-1; 9 bases agree with TRBD1. The junction had 6 bases not matched to a gene; V was cut back by 9 bases and J by 4 bases. Germline-derived CDR1 and CDR2 are LNHDA and SQIVND (reference sequence). This CDR3 spans 13 amino acids.

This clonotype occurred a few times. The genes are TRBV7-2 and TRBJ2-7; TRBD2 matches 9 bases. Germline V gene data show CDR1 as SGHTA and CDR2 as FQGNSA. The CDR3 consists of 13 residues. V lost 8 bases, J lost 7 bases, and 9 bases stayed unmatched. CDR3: CASSTLAGREQYF. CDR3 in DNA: TGTGCCAGCTCGACCCTAGCGGGACGGGAGCAGTACTTC.

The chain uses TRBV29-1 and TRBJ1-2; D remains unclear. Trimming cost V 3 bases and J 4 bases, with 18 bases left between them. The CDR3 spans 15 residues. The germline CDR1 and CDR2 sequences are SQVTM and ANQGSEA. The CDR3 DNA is TGCAGCGTTGATCCTAGTATTGGAGGAATCTATGGCTACACCTTC. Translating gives CSVDPSIGGIYGYTF.

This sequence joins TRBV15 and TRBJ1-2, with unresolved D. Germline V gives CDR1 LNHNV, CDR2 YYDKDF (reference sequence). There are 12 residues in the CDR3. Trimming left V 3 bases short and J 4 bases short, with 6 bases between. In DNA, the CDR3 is TGTGCCACCAGCAGGGACGTCTATGGCTACACCTTC. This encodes CATSRDVYGYTF.

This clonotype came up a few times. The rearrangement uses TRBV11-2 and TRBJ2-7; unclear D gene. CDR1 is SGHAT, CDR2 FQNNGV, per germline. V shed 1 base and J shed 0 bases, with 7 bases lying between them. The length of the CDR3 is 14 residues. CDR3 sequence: CASSLGTLSYEQYF. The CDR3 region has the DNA TGTGCCAGCAGCTTAGGAACACTCTCCTACGAGCAGTACTTC. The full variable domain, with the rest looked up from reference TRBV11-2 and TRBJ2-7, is EAGVAQSPRYKIIEKRQSVAFWCNPISGHATLYWYQQILGQGPKLLIQFQNNGVVDDSQLPKDRFSAERLKGVDSTLKIQPAKLEDSAVYLCASSLGTLSYEQYFGPGTRLTVT.

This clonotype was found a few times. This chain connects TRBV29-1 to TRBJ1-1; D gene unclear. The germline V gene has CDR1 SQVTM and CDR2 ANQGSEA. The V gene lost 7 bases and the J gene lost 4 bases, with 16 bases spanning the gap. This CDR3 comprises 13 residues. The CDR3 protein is CSAEAGTGTEAFF. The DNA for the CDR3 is TGCAGCGCCGAGGCGGGTACGGGCACTGAAGCTTTCTTT.

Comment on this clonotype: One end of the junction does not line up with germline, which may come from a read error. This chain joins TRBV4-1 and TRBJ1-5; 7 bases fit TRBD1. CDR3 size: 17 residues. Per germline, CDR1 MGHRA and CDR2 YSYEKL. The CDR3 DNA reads TGTGCCAGCAGCCAAGCCCTGGGCAGGGGGAAAGATCAGCCCCAGCATTTT. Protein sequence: CASSQALGRGKDQPQHF.

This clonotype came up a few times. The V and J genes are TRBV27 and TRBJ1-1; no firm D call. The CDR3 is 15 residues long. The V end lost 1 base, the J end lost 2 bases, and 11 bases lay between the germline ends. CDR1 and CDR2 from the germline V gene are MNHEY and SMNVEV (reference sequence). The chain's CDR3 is CASSLFAGSNTEAFF. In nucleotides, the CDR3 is TGTGCCAGCAGTTTATTCGCAGGATCCAACACTGAAGCTTTCTTT.

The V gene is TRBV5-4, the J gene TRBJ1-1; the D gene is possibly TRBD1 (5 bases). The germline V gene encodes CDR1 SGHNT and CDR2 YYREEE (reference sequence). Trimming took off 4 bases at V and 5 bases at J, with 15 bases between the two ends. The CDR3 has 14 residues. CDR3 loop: CASSAMGRSTEAFF. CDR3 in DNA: TGTGCCAGCAGCGCAATGGGGCGGAGTACTGAAGCTTTCTTT.

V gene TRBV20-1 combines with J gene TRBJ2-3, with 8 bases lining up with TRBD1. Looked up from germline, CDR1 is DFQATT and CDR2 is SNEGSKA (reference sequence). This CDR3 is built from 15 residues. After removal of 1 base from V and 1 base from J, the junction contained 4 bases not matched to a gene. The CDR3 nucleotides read TGCAGTGCTAGAGGGCACAGGGGGGGCACAGATACGCAGTATTTT. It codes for CSARGHRGGTDTQYF.

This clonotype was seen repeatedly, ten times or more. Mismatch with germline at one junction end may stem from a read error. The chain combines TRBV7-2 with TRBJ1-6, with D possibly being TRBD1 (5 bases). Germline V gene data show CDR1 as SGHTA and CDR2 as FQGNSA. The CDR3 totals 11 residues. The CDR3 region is CASSLGAPLHF. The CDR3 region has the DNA TGTGCCAGCAGTTTAGGGGCACCCCTCCACTTT. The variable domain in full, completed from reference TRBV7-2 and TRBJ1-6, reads GAGVSQSPSNKVTEKGKDVELRCDPISGHTALYWYRQSLGQGLEFLIYFQGNSAPDKSGLPSDRFSAERTGGSVSTLTIQRTQQEDSAVYLCASSLGAPLHFGNGTRLTVT.

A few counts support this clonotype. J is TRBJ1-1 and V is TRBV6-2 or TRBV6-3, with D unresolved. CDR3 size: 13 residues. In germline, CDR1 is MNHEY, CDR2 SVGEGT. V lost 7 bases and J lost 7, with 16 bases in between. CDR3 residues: CASMRVPGGEAFF. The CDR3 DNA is TGTGCCAGCATGAGAGTCCCGGGTGGTGAAGCTTTCTTT.

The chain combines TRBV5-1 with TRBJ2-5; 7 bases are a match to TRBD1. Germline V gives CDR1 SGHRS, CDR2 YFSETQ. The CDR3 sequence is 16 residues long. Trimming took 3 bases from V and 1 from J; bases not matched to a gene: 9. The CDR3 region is CASSSGQPNSQETQYF. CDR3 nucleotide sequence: TGCGCCAGCAGCTCGGGACAGCCAAATTCCCAAGAGACCCAGTACTTC. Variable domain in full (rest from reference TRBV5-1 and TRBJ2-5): KAGVTQTPRYLIKTRGQQVTLSCSPISGHRSVSWYQQTPGQGLQFLFEYFSETQRNKGNFPGRFSGRQFSNSRSEMNVSTLELGDSALYLCASSSGQPNSQETQYFGPGTRLLVL.

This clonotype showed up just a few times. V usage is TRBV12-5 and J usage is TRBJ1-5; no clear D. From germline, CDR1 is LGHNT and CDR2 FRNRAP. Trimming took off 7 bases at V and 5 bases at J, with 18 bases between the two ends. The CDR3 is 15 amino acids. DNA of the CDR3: TGTGCTAGTGCCCCGGGGAGGAGTTTCGATCAGCCCCAGCATTTT. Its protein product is CASAPGRSFDQPQHF.

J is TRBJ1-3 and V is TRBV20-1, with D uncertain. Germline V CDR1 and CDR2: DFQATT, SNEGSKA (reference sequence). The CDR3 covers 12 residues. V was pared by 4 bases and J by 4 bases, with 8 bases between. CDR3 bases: TGCAGTGCTACCGGGTACGGAAACACCATATATTTT. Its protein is CSATGYGNTIYF.

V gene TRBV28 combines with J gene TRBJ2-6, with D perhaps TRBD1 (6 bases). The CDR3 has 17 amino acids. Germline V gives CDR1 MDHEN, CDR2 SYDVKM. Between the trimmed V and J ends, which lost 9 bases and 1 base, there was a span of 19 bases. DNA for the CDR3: TGTGCCAGTAACGCTGGGACAATGTCGTCTGGGGCCAACGTCCTGACTTTC. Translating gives CASNAGTMSSGANVLTF.